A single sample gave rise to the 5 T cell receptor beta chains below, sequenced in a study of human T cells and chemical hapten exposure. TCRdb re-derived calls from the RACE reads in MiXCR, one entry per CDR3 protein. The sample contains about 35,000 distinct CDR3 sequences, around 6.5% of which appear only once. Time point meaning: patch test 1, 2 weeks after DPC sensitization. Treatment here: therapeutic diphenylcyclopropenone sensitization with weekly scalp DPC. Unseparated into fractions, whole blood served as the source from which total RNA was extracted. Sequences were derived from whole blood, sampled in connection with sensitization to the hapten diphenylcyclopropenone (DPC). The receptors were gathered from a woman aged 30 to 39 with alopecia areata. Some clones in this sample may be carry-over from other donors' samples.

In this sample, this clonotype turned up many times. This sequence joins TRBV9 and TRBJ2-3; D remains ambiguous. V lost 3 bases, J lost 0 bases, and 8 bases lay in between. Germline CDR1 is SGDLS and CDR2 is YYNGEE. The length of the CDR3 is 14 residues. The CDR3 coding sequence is TGTGCCAGCAGCGGGTGGGGTAGCACAGATACGCAGTATTTT. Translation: CASSGWGSTDTQYF.

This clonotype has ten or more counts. As DNA, the CDR3 is TGTGCCAGCAGCCATCTGTTGGGCAATGAGCAGTTCTTC. It encodes CASSHLLGNEQFF. This chain joins TRBV3-1 and TRBJ2-1, with D unclear. The V gene lost 3 bases and the J gene lost 6 bases, with 9 bases spanning the gap. Germline V gene data show CDR1 as LGHDT and CDR2 as YNNKEL (reference sequence). The CDR3 sequence is 13 residues long.

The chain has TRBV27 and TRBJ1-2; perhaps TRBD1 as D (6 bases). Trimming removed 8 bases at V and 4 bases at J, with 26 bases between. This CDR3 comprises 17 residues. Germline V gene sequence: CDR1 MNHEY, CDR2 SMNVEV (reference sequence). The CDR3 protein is CASPMVQGRRSLYGYTF. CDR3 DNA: TGTGCCAGCCCGATGGTCCAGGGGCGTCGTTCCCTCTATGGCTACACCTTC.

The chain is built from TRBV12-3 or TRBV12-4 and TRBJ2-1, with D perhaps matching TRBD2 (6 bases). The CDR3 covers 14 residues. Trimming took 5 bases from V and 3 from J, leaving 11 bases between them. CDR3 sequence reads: CASSPRRGYNEQFF. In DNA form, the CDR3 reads TGTGCCAGCAGTCCTAGGAGGGGCTACAATGAGCAGTTCTTC.

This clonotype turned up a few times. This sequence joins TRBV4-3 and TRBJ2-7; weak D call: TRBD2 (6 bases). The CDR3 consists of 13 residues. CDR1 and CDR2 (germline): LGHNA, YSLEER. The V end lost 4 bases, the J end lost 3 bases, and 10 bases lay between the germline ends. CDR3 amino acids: CASSRGTGYEQYF. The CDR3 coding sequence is TGCGCCAGCAGCCGCGGGACGGGCTACGAGCAGTACTTC.